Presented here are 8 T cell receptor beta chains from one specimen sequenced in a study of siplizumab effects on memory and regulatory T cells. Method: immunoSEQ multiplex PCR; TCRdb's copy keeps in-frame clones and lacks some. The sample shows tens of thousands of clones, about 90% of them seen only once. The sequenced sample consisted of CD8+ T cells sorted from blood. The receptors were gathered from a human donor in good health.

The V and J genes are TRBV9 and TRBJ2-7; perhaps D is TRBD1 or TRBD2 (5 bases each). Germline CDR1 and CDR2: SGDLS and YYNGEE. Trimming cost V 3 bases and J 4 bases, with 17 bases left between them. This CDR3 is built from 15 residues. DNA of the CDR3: TGTGCCAGCAGCGCGTCCGGGACCGGATCATACGAGCAGTACTTC. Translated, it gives CASSASGTGSYEQYF.

This chain's CDR3 is CASSHPGTGGEQYF. For the CDR3, the DNA is TGTGCCAGCAGCCATCCCGGGACAGGCGGCGAGCAGTACTTC. The chain uses TRBV4-2 and TRBJ2-7; TRBD1 matches at 8 bases. Trimming removed 3 bases from V and 6 bases from J; junction bases left unmatched: 7. The CDR3 has 14 amino acids. Germline-derived CDR1 and CDR2 are LGHNA and YNFKEQ.

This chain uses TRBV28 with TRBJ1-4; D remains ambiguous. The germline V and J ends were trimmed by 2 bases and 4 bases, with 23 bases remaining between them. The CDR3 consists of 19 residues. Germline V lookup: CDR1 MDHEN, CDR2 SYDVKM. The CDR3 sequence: CASSLALSPRFDYNEKLFF. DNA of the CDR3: TGTGCCAGCAGTTTAGCGCTCTCACCCCGGTTTGACTATAATGAAAAACTGTTTTTT. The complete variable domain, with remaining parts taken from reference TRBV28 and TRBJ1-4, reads DVKVTQSSRYLVKRTGEKVFLECVQDMDHENMFWYRQDPGLGLRLIYFSYDVKMKEKGDIPEGYSVSREKKERFSLILESASTNQTSMYLCASSLALSPRFDYNEKLFFGSGTQLSVL.

The CDR3 spells CASRLQGGDEQFF. For the CDR3, the DNA is TGCGCCAGCAGGTTGCAGGGTGGCGATGAGCAGTTCTTC. The chain couples TRBV5-1 to TRBJ2-1; tentatively, D is TRBD1 (5 bases). This CDR3 is 13 amino acids long. V was trimmed by 5 bases and J by 8 bases, leaving 14 bases between them. Per the germline V gene, CDR1 is SGHRS and CDR2 is YFSETQ.

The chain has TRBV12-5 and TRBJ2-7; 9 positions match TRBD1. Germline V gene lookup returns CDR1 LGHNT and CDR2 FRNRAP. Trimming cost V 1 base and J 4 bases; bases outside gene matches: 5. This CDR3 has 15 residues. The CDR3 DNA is TGTGCTAGTGGTTTGGCCCGGGACAGGGCTTACGAGCAGTACTTC. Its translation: CASGLARDRAYEQYF.

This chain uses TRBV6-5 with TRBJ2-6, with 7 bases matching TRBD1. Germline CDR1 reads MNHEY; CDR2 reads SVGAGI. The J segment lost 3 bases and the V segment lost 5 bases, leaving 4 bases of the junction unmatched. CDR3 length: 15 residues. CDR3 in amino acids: CASSVGGVGANVLTF. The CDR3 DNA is TGTGCCAGCAGTGTAGGGGGCGTTGGGGCCAACGTCCTGACTTTC.

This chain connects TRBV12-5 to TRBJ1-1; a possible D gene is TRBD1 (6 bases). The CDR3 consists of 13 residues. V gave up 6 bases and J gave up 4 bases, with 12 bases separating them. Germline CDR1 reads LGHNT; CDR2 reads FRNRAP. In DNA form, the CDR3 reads TGTGCTAGTGGCGGGAAGGGGGGCACTGAAGCTTTCTTT. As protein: CASGGKGGTEAFF.

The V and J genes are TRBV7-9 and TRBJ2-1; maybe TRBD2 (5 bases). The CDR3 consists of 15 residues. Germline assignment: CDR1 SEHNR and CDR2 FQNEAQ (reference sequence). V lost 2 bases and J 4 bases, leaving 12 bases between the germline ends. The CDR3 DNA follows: TGTGCCAGCAGCTTACGGGAATTGGGTTACAATGAGCAGTTCTTC. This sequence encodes CASSLRELGYNEQFF.